The 13 T cell receptor beta chains below all came from one sample that was sequenced in a study of PD-1 blockade in classical Hodgkin lymphoma. Some clones are missing from TCRdb's copy, which holds only in-frame ones; the method was immunoSEQ multiplex PCR. The repertoire holds about 45,000 clones, approximately 70% seen once, with approximately 3% in the top ten. After autologous stem cell transplantation all patients relapsed, and prior brentuximab vedotin exposure differed between cohorts. The starting material was peripheral blood mononuclear cells (PBMCs), obtained before the second cycle of nivolumab. These receptors all stem from a human donor with classical Hodgkin lymphoma.

The gene calls are TRBV11-2 and TRBJ2-1, with D possibly being TRBD1 (5 bases). This CDR3 is built from 13 residues. Germline V gives CDR1 SGHAT, CDR2 FQNNGV. Trimming removed 2 bases from V and 6 bases from J, with 8 bases in between. CDR3 coding DNA: TGTGCCAGCAGCTTATCAGGGTTCAATGAGCAGTTCTTC. This codes for CASSLSGFNEQFF.

The rearrangement uses TRBV7-2 and TRBJ1-3, with 9 bases fitting TRBD1. The CDR3 spans 16 residues. Germline-derived CDR1 and CDR2 are SGHTA and FQGNSA. V trimming: 4 bases; J trimming: 5 bases; junction bases outside the gene matches: 9. The CDR3 DNA reads TGTGCCAGCAGCTGGGACAGGGTCGTTCAAAGAAACACCATATATTTT. It specifies CASSWDRVVQRNTIYF.

This clone was observed a few times. The chain combines TRBV29-1 with TRBJ2-5; either TRBD1 or TRBD2 may supply D (6 bases each). CDR3 length: 15 residues. CDR1 is SQVTM and CDR2 is ANQGSEA in the germline V gene. V lost 7 bases and J 5 bases, leaving 23 bases between the germline ends. The CDR3 DNA reads TGCAGCGGTCGTGGGGGGCCCCAGCTAGGGGAGACCCAGTACTTC. It encodes CSGRGGPQLGETQYF.

The J gene is TRBJ2-5, the V gene TRBV7-6; D unclear. Trimming took 5 bases from V and 5 from J, leaving 12 bases between them. The CDR3 spans 13 residues. CDR1 is SGHVS, CDR2 FNYEAQ, per germline. CDR3 sequence: CASSRSRLETQYF. CDR3 DNA: TGTGCCAGCAGCCGAAGTCGACTGGAGACCCAGTACTTC.

The genes are TRBV6-5 and TRBJ1-1; weak D call: TRBD1 (6 bases). Trimming took off 0 bases at V and 3 bases at J, with 8 bases between the two ends. The CDR3 is made up of 14 amino acids. CDR1 is MNHEY and CDR2 is SVGAGI in the germline V gene. For the CDR3, the DNA is TGTGCCAGCAGTTACTCGAGGGGGGACACTGAAGCTTTCTTT. This codes for CASSYSRGDTEAFF.

The chain has TRBV4-3 and TRBJ2-5; D could derive from TRBD1 or TRBD2 (5 bases each). The germline V and J ends were trimmed by 4 bases and 2 bases, with 11 bases remaining between them. Germline assignment: CDR1 LGHNA and CDR2 YSLEER. There are 14 residues in the CDR3. This CDR3 reads CASSRWGSQETQYF. CDR3 nucleotide sequence: TGCGCCAGCAGCCGTTGGGGGTCGCAAGAGACCCAGTACTTC.

The CDR3 DNA sequence: TGTGCCAGCAGATCCAGTATAATCGTCAGGGAAGTAAACGACACCATATATTTT. Translated: CASRSSIIVREVNDTIYF. This chain joins TRBV2 and TRBJ1-3; weak D call: TRBD1 (5 bases). The V end was cut by 6 bases, the J end by 8 bases, with 29 bases between. Per the germline V gene, CDR1 is SNHLY and CDR2 is FYNNEI. The CDR3 extends over 18 amino acids. The whole variable domain, filled in from reference TRBV2 and TRBJ1-3, reads EPEVTQTPSHQVTQMGQEVILRCVPISNHLYFYWYRQILGQKVEFLVSFYNNEISEKSEIFDDQFSVERPDGSNFTLKIRSTKLEDSAMYFCASRSSIIVREVNDTIYFGEGSWLTVV.

In DNA, the CDR3 is TGTGCCAGTAGTATAGGTCTCGGACTAGCGGGGGGGCCCGGCACAGATACGCAGTATTTT. Its translation is CASSIGLGLAGGPGTDTQYF. The V call is TRBV19, the J call TRBJ2-3; 15 bases are a match to TRBD2. The CDR3 covers 20 residues. Germline CDR1 and CDR2: LNHDA and SQIVND (reference sequence). J lost 1 base, V lost 1 base, and 9 bases had no gene match. Full variable domain (remainder filled in from reference TRBV19 and TRBJ2-3): DGGITQSPKYLFRKEGQNVTLSCEQNLNHDAMYWYRQDPGQGLRLIYYSQIVNDFQKGDIAEGYSVSREKKESFPLTVTSAQKNPTAFYLCASSIGLGLAGGPGTDTQYFGPGTRLTVL.

The chain combines TRBV6-6 with TRBJ2-7, with D unresolved. Trimming removed 0 bases from V and 2 bases from J, with 14 bases in between. Germline CDR1 MNHNY, CDR2 SVGAGI (reference sequence). The CDR3 has 16 residues. The chain's CDR3 is CASSYSMLASAYEQYF. CDR3 DNA sequence: TGTGCCAGCAGTTACTCGATGTTAGCATCGGCCTACGAGCAGTACTTC.

The chain employs TRBV7-9 and TRBJ1-2; D perhaps matches TRBD1 (6 bases). CDR1 is SEHNR, CDR2 FQNEAQ, per germline (reference sequence). The CDR3 is 15 amino acids. V was trimmed by 3 bases and J by 6 bases, leaving 17 bases between them. The CDR3, as DNA: TGTGCCAGCAGCTTCTCCGGATGGGGGGCAAATGGCTACACCTTC. This codes for CASSFSGWGANGYTF.

The V call is TRBV18, the J call TRBJ2-7; 10 bases are a match to TRBD1. The CDR3 consists of 16 residues. Germline CDR1 reads KGHSH; CDR2 reads LQKENI. Trimming took 4 bases from V and 2 from J; bases not matched to a gene: 8. CDR3 coding DNA: TGTGCCAGCTCACACCCCGGGACAGGGGCACCCTACGAGCAGTACTTC. It encodes CASSHPGTGAPYEQYF.

As to this clone: Germline and junction disagree at one end, which may indicate a read error. CDR3 residues: CASSQTGNTEAFF. DNA for the CDR3: TGCGCCAGCAGCCAGACAGGGAACACTGAAGCTTTCTTT. The V gene is TRBV7-6, the J gene TRBJ1-1, with D possibly being TRBD1 (6 bases). The germline CDR1 and CDR2 sequences are SGHVS and FNYEAQ. The CDR3 has 13 amino acids.

This clone has a single count. CDR3 residues: CASIGLAGAPNEQFF. In DNA, the CDR3 is TGCGCCAGCATCGGTCTAGCGGGGGCCCCCAATGAGCAGTTCTTC. This chain links TRBV5-1 with TRBJ2-1, with 10 bases lining up with TRBD2. Trimming removed 6 bases from V and 6 bases from J; junction bases left unmatched: 9. The CDR3 covers 15 residues. Germline V gene data show CDR1 as SGHRS and CDR2 as YFSETQ.